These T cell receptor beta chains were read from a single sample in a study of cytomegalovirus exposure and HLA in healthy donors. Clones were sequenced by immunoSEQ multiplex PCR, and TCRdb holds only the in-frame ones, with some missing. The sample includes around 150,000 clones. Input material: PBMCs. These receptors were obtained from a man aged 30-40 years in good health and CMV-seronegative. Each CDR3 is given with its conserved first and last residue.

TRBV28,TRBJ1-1,CASSLTSEAFF
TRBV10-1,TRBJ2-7,CASIAGASGFLCDF
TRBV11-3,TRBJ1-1,CASSDMLAGTEAFF
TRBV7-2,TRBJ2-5,CASSLNRETQYF
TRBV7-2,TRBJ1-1,CASSLAPQGPGMNTEAFF
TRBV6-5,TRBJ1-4,CATAGRKNEKLFF
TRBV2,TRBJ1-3,CASSERPGLSGNTIYF
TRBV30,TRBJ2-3,CAWSGQDTQYF
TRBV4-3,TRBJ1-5,CASSQDPPFGGQPQHF
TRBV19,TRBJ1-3,CGARDNSGNTIYF
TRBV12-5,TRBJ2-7,CASGLARGADPSYEQYF
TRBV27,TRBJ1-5,CASSLTGGSQPQHF
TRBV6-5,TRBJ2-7,CASTKQSSYEQYF
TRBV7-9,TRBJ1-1,CASSSYLPPTPTEAFF
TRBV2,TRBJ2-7,CASSGGGSLDEQYF
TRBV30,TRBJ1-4,CAWSEPGREKLFF
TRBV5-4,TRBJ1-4,CASSPGGQRNNEKLFF
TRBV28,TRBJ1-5,CASTPPGGEASNQPQHF
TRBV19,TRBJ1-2,CASSIQGPSYYGYTF
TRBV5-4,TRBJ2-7,CASSLTGFYEQYF